These T cell receptor beta chains were read from a single sample in a study of PD-L1 blockade in urothelial cancer. The method was immunoSEQ multiplex PCR; TCRdb's version includes in-frame clones alone and lacks a portion of them. The sample contains fewer than 65,000 clones, about 81% of which appear only once. The specimen comprised PBMCs, sampled around atezolizumab (anti-PD-L1) treatment. The receptors stem from a man between 65 and 80 years old with urothelial cancer. The CDR3 runs from the conserved cysteine through the conserved F or W. The D gene is left open where the match is weak. Expanded clones get a size class; other rows say once, few or many, or leave the size out.

>.|TRBJ1-5|.|TRBV5-1
CASSLDTSSNQPQHF
TGCGCCAGCAGCCTCGACACCTCCAGCAATCAGCCCCAGCATTTT
>.|TRBJ1-5|TRBD1|TRBV9
CASSVGPGQGVGSNQPQHF
TGTGCCAGCAGCGTAGGGCCGGGACAGGGAGTTGGAAGCAATCAGCCCCAGCATTTT
>.|TRBJ2-5|.|TRBV2
CASSDSRQNQETQYF
TGTGCCAGCAGTGACTCGCGACAGAACCAAGAGACCCAGTACTTC
>.|TRBJ2-7|.|TRBV5-4
CASSLRGVSYEQYF
TGTGCCAGCAGCTTGAGGGGCGTCTCCTACGAGCAGTACTTC
>.|TRBJ2-1|TRBD2|TRBV28
CASCSGVNEQFF
TGTGCCAGCTGTAGCGGGGTCAATGAGCAGTTCTTC
>.|TRBJ1-5|.|TRBV6-1
CASSVGGSQPQHF
TGTGCCAGCAGTGTAGGGGGAAGTCAGCCCCAGCATTTT
>.|TRBJ2-5|.|TRBV4-2
CASSQDGRERETQYF
TGTGCCAGCAGCCAAGATGGTCGGGAGAGGGAGACCCAGTACTTC
>.|TRBJ2-7|TRBD1|TRBV5-6
CASSPRTGSYEQYF
TGTGCCAGCAGCCCACGGACAGGCTCCTACGAGCAGTACTTC
>.|TRBJ1-1|TRBD1|TRBV18
CASSPFAPGGNTEAFF
TGTGCCAGCTCACCATTTGCTCCAGGGGGAAACACTGAAGCTTTCTTT
>.|TRBJ2-1|TRBD2|TRBV5-1
CASSRGLAGEGEQFF
TGCGCCAGCAGCCGGGGACTAGCGGGAGAAGGGGAGCAGTTCTTC
>.|TRBJ2-7|TRBD2|TRBV7-2
CASSLAPSGITAYEQYF
TGTGCCAGCAGCTTAGCGCCTAGCGGGATAACGGCCTACGAGCAGTACTTC
>.|TRBJ2-1|.|TRBV5-1
CASSRGLDVDEQFF
TGCGCCAGCAGCCGCGGGCTAGACGTAGATGAGCAGTTCTTC
>.|TRBJ2-7|.|TRBV11-1
CASSLGGGKYEQYF
TGTGCCAGCAGCTTAGGCGGAGGAAAATACGAGCAGTACTTC
>few|TRBJ2-2|.|TRBV7-9
CASSGRGGMNTGELFF
TGTGCCAGCAGCGGTAGGGGGGGGATGAACACCGGGGAGCTGTTTTTT
>.|TRBJ1-1|TRBD1|TRBV18
CASSPGTANTEAFF
TGTGCCAGCTCACCAGGGACAGCGAACACTGAAGCTTTCTTT
>.|TRBJ2-1|.|TRBV2
CASSPDRTPYDEQFF
TGTGCCAGCAGCCCCGACAGGACCCCTTACGATGAGCAGTTCTTC
>.|TRBJ1-2|TRBD1|TRBV27
CASSQDRGLYGYTF
TGTGCCAGCAGCCAAGACAGGGGGCTGTATGGCTACACCTTC
>once|TRBJ2-7|.|TRBV15
CATSRGINQGEQYF
TGTGCCACCAGCAGAGGGATTAACCAGGGCGAGCAGTACTTC
>.|TRBJ2-7|.|TRBV2
CASSEYSGPSYEQYF
TGTGCCAGCAGTGAATACAGCGGGCCTTCCTACGAGCAGTACTTC
>.|TRBJ1-5|TRBD1|TRBV27
CASSLQGAYQPQHF
TGTGCCAGCAGTCTTCAGGGGGCGTACCAGCCCCAGCATTTT